In this sample, the clone carrying this T cell receptor beta chain turned up a few times. Antigen: not known. The CDR3 length is 17 residues. The germline V and J ends were trimmed by 6 bases and 5 bases, with 26 bases remaining between them. TCRdb itself ran the reads through MiXCR, one entry per CDR3 protein. Seen here are 680,000 or so distinct CDR3 sequences, 30% to 40% observed once, and the top ten hold roughly 20%. This entry comes from a study of T cell repertoires in cytomegalovirus infection. General study points: Dominating the ex vivo response were TCR beta clonotypes that were CMV-specific and HLA-C-restricted.

The clonotype originates from a human donor in good health (CMV status not recorded). Some clones in this sample may be carry-over from other donors' samples. The chain carries TRBV12-3 or TRBV12-4 and TRBJ2-7, with D perhaps assigned TRBD1 or TRBD2 (5 bases each). The sequences come from cultured PBMCs, collected from culture after CMV antigen stimulation. The CDR3 DNA reads as TGTGCCAGCAGAATACGCCGGGGCCTCATCGCCCACGACGAGCAGTACTTC. Translated, it gives CASRIRRGLIAHDEQYF.